The 32 T cell receptor beta chains below all came from one sample that was sequenced in a study of blood T cell repertoires in COVID-19. Assay: immunoSEQ multiplex PCR; the TCRdb copy retains only in-frame clones and omits some. The table includes 150,000 to 200,000 clones, 80% to 90% detected once. The material sequenced was PBMCs or T cells enriched from blood (not recorded which). Receptors originate from a woman aged 18 to 35 who had recovered from COVID-19.

V is TRBV7-9 and J is TRBJ1-4; TRBD1 matches 7 bases. V lost 2 bases, J lost 4 bases, and 10 bases stayed unmatched. This CDR3 comprises 17 residues. Germline V CDR1 and CDR2: SEHNR, FQNEAQ (reference sequence). The CDR3, as DNA: TGTGCCAGCAGCTTATACGACCGGGGACAGTTTAATGAAAAACTGTTTTTT. It is translated as CASSLYDRGQFNEKLFF.

The chain has TRBV19 and TRBJ1-3; possible D gene TRBD1, 5 bases. Germline V gene data show CDR1 as LNHDA and CDR2 as SQIVND (reference sequence). The V and J ends lost 6 bases and 2 bases respectively, with 11 bases between them. This CDR3 comprises 14 residues. The CDR3 DNA is TGTGCCAGTAGGGCGGCGGGGGCTGGAAACACCATATATTTT. It is translated as CASRAAGAGNTIYF.

This chain joins TRBV5-1 and TRBJ2-2; no clear D. CDR1 is SGHRS and CDR2 is YFSETQ in the germline V gene. Trimming cost V 5 bases and J 2 bases, with 13 bases left between them. This CDR3 has 15 amino acids. CDR3 DNA: TGCGCCAGCAGGGGTCAGGCCCTCAACACCGGGGAGCTGTTTTTT. It codes for CASRGQALNTGELFF.

V is TRBV9 and J is TRBJ2-7; D may be TRBD2 (5 bases). V dropped 0 bases and J dropped 6 bases, with 10 bases sitting between them. This CDR3 contains 13 residues. Germline CDR1 and CDR2: SGDLS and YYNGEE. The CDR3 sequence: CASSVGLSGEQYF. CDR3 nucleotides: TGTGCCAGCAGCGTAGGGCTGAGCGGCGAGCAGTACTTC.

This chain uses TRBV5-1 with TRBJ2-1; D is ambiguous. Trimming took off 3 bases at V and 1 base at J, with 8 bases between the two ends. This CDR3 has 14 residues. CDR1 and CDR2 (germline): SGHRS, YFSETQ. The CDR3 region has the DNA TGCGCCAGCAGCTCTGACTCATCCTACAATGAGCAGTTCTTC. This translates into CASSSDSSYNEQFF.

The J gene is TRBJ1-5, the V gene TRBV27, with no clear D. The CDR3 is 16 residues long. The germline gives CDR1 MNHEY, CDR2 SMNVEV (reference sequence). Trimming removed 2 bases from V and 3 bases from J, with 14 bases in between. The CDR3 region has the DNA TGTGCCAGCAGTTTAGGTGGCAGTTTATACAATCAGCCCCAGCATTTT. Protein product: CASSLGGSLYNQPQHF.

This sequence joins TRBV2 and TRBJ1-2; 9 bases map to TRBD1. Germline V gene sequence: CDR1 SNHLY, CDR2 FYNNEI. There are 14 residues in the CDR3. Trimming cost V 7 bases and J 4 bases; bases outside gene matches: 7. The CDR3, as DNA: TGTGCCAGCACCACGAGGGGACAGGGCTATGGCTACACCTTC. It yields the protein CASTTRGQGYGYTF.

Here the CDR3 DNA reads TGTGCCAGCAGGCCTCCGGTGGGACAGGCTCACTTT. As protein: CASRPPVGQAHF. The chain recombines TRBV12-3 or TRBV12-4 with TRBJ1-6; 8 bases agree with TRBD1. The ends lost 6 bases at V and 19 bases at J; junction bases unmatched: 11. The CDR3 length is 12 residues.

V is TRBV4-1 and J is TRBJ1-6; D possibly corresponds to TRBD1 (5 bases). CDR3 length equals 15 residues. The germline V gene has CDR1 MGHRA and CDR2 YSYEKL. V lost 5 bases, J lost 9 bases, and 17 bases lay in between. The CDR3, as DNA: TGCGCCAGCAGCGCGGGGGGGGTGACGGGTTCACCCCTCCACTTT. It specifies CASSAGGVTGSPLHF.

The chain is built from TRBV12-5 and TRBJ1-1; D remains unclear. The CDR3 consists of 14 residues. V was shortened by 5 bases and J by 4 bases, with 14 bases between the two germline ends. The V gene's germline CDR1 is LGHNT and CDR2 FRNRAP. The CDR3 bases are TGTGCTAGTGGTCTCCACCTCAGCGGCACTGAAGCTTTCTTT. It codes for CASGLHLSGTEAFF. Variable domain in full (rest from reference TRBV12-5 and TRBJ1-1): DARVTQTPRHKVTEMGQEVTMRCQPILGHNTVFWYRQTMMQGLELLAYFRNRAPLDDSGMPKDRFSAEMPDATLATLKIQPSEPRDSAVYFCASGLHLSGTEAFFGQGTRLTVV.

The chain carries TRBV27 and TRBJ2-4; the D gene is possibly TRBD1 (5 bases). In germline, CDR1 is MNHEY, CDR2 SMNVEV (reference sequence). CDR3 length: 13 amino acids. V was cut by 7 bases and J by 8 bases, with 15 bases left in between. CDR3 nucleotides: TGTGCCAGCAACGGACACCCTCGGGACATTCAGTACTTC. The encoded protein is CASNGHPRDIQYF.

This sequence joins TRBV24-1 and TRBJ2-3; TRBD1 is a possible D gene (6 bases). This CDR3 has 19 amino acids. Trimming shortened V by 0 bases and J by 5 bases, and 23 bases separated the two germline ends. CDR1 is KGHDR and CDR2 is SFDVKD in the germline V gene. CDR3 sequence (DNA): TGTGCCACCAGTGATTTGCAGGGGACCCCCGCGCACGCCGGAGATACGCAGTATTTT. It yields the protein CATSDLQGTPAHAGDTQYF.

This clone was detected only once. V is TRBV19 and J is TRBJ1-2; TRBD1 matches 7 bases. Losses at the gene ends were 10 bases for V and 4 bases for J; bases not matched to a gene: 15. The germline V gene encodes CDR1 LNHDA and CDR2 SQIVND (reference sequence). CDR3 length: 15 residues. Here the CDR3 reads CATNGGAGTAYGYTF. The CDR3 region has the DNA TGTGCCACCAATGGGGGCGCCGGGACAGCCTATGGCTACACCTTC.

The V gene is TRBV19, the J gene TRBJ2-5; D remains unclear. The germline V and J ends were trimmed by 5 bases and 4 bases, with 14 bases remaining between them. CDR1 LNHDA and CDR2 SQIVND come from the germline V gene (reference sequence). CDR3 size: 14 residues. CDR3 region: CASSVPFRGETQYF. The CDR3 coding sequence is TGTGCCAGTAGTGTTCCTTTCCGAGGAGAGACCCAGTACTTC. The full variable domain, completed using reference TRBV19 and TRBJ2-5, is DGGITQSPKYLFRKEGQNVTLSCEQNLNHDAMYWYRQDPGQGLRLIYYSQIVNDFQKGDIAEGYSVSREKKESFPLTVTSAQKNPTAFYLCASSVPFRGETQYFGPGTRLLVL.

The rearrangement uses TRBV4-1 and TRBJ2-5; 8 bases match TRBD1. Looked up from germline, CDR1 is MGHRA and CDR2 is YSYEKL. The CDR3 extends over 16 amino acids. Trimming at V came to 1 base and at J to 1 base, leaving 5 bases not matched to a gene. In DNA, the CDR3 is TGCGCCAGCAGCCAAGGGACAGGGATCACCCAAGAGACCCAGTACTTC. This encodes CASSQGTGITQETQYF.

The rearrangement links TRBV30 to TRBJ1-4, with D possibly TRBD1 on 5 matching bases. The CDR3 is 13 amino acids. V was shortened by 1 base and J by 7 bases, with 10 bases between the two germline ends. From germline, CDR1 is GTSNPN and CDR2 SVGIG (reference sequence). In DNA, the CDR3 is TGTGCCTGGAGTGGGGGCACACGTGAAAAACTGTTTTTT. Translation: CAWSGGTREKLFF. Together with reference TRBV30 and TRBJ1-4, the CDR3 gives the full variable domain: SQTIHQWPATLVQPVGSPLSLECTVEGTSNPNLYWYRQAAGRGLQLLFYSVGIGQISSEVPQNLSASRPQDRQFILSSKKLLLSDSGFYLCAWSGGTREKLFFGSGTQLSVL.

This chain connects TRBV28 to TRBJ1-5; D remains ambiguous. V lost 7 bases and J 6 bases, leaving 10 bases between the germline ends. The germline V gene encodes CDR1 MDHEN and CDR2 SYDVKM. The CDR3 consists of 12 residues. This CDR3 is CASTGVFQPQHF. The CDR3 nucleotides read TGTGCCAGCACCGGGGTTTTTCAGCCCCAGCATTTT.

The CDR3 DNA reads TGTGCCAGCAGCCCCCTGCCGGAGGACAGGGGGCCAGATACGCAGTATTTT. Translated, it gives CASSPLPEDRGPDTQYF. The rearrangement joins TRBV14 to TRBJ2-3, with 11 bases aligning to TRBD1. Germline loops: CDR1 SGHDN, CDR2 FVKESK. There are 17 residues in the CDR3. V shed 4 bases, J shed 4 bases, and the junction held 10 bases outside the gene matches. Full variable domain (outside the CDR3, taken from reference TRBV14 and TRBJ2-3): EAGVTQFPSHSVIEKGQTVTLRCDPISGHDNLYWYRRVMGKEIKFLLHFVKESKQDESGMPNNRFLAERTGGTYSTLKVQPAELEDSGVYFCASSPLPEDRGPDTQYFGPGTRLTVL.

Regarding this clone: The same CDR3 is also encoded by other DNA sequences in this sample. This chain joins TRBV7-9 and TRBJ2-1, with D possibly matching TRBD2 (5 bases). Trimming pared 1 base from V and 7 bases from J, leaving 11 bases between. CDR1 is SEHNR and CDR2 is FQNEAQ in the germline V gene (reference sequence). The CDR3 loop spans 14 amino acids. CDR3 nucleotide sequence: TGTGCCAGCAGCTTAGTTGGCCCGGGAAATGAGCAGTTCTTC. This gives the protein CASSLVGPGNEQFF.

The chain carries TRBV25-1 and TRBJ2-7, with D perhaps matching TRBD1 (6 bases). The ends were cut back, 7 bases at V and 4 bases at J, with 11 bases in the middle. This CDR3 is 12 amino acids long. The germline gives CDR1 MGHDK, CDR2 SYGVNS. CDR3 bases: TGTGCCAGCACAGGGGTGGCGTACGAGCAGTACTTC. Its protein product is CASTGVAYEQYF.

V usage is TRBV27 and J usage is TRBJ2-3, with D unresolved. Germline-derived CDR1 and CDR2 are MNHEY and SMNVEV (reference sequence). The CDR3 extends over 15 amino acids. The V and J ends lost 0 bases and 0 bases respectively, with 7 bases between them. The DNA of the CDR3 is TGTGCCAGCAGTTTATCGGCCAGGAGCACAGATACGCAGTATTTT. Translated, it gives CASSLSARSTDTQYF.

This clone was seen just once. This rearrangement joins TRBV9 to TRBJ1-1; no clear D gene. Germline V gene sequence: CDR1 SGDLS, CDR2 YYNGEE. This CDR3 has 13 amino acids. V was pared by 6 bases and J by 2 bases, with 11 bases between. CDR3 loop: CASNRRENTEAFF. The DNA of the CDR3 is TGTGCCAGCAACAGACGGGAAAACACTGAAGCTTTCTTT.

The chain combines TRBV27 with TRBJ2-3, with D possibly matching TRBD1 (6 bases). This CDR3 contains 15 residues. The germline V gene encodes CDR1 MNHEY and CDR2 SMNVEV (reference sequence). V shed 2 bases and J shed 1 base, with 10 bases lying between them. The CDR3 nucleotides are TGTGCCAGCAGTTTAAGGGCAGGGGGCACAGATACGCAGTATTTT. This gives the protein CASSLRAGGTDTQYF.

The chain uses TRBV5-1 and TRBJ2-5; D may be TRBD1 (6 bases). Germline-derived CDR1 and CDR2 are SGHRS and YFSETQ. The ends were cut back, 2 bases at V and 5 bases at J, with 13 bases in the middle. The CDR3 extends over 14 amino acids. This chain's CDR3 is CASSLNRAWETQYF. The CDR3 DNA follows: TGCGCCAGCAGCTTAAACAGGGCGTGGGAGACCCAGTACTTC.

V is TRBV6-1 and J is TRBJ1-2, with 8 bases identical to TRBD1. The ends lost 0 bases at V and 4 bases at J; junction bases unmatched: 10. The CDR3 spans 17 residues. Germline V gene data show CDR1 as MNHNS and CDR2 as SASEGT. The CDR3 coding sequence is TGTGCCAGCAGTGAAGCGGGGGCAGGGGGCAGAATCTATGGCTACACCTTC. Translated: CASSEAGAGGRIYGYTF.

A single count supports this clone. The rearrangement joins TRBV7-9 to TRBJ2-7; D unclear. V was trimmed by 1 base and J by 7 bases, leaving 14 bases between them. Germline assignment: CDR1 SEHNR and CDR2 FQNEAQ (reference sequence). This CDR3 contains 14 residues. DNA of the CDR3: TGTGCCAGCAGCTTAGGAGCGACCCTCGGGGAGCAGTACTTC. Its protein is CASSLGATLGEQYF.

CDR3 DNA: TGCGCCAGCAGCTCCGATCGATTTGACAGGGATCCTATAACTAACTATGGCTACACCTTC. This sequence encodes CASSSDRFDRDPITNYGYTF. The chain has TRBV5-1 and TRBJ1-2; TRBD1 matches at 7 bases. The CDR3 is made up of 20 amino acids. Germline assignment: CDR1 SGHRS and CDR2 YFSETQ. V was clipped by 3 bases and J by 0 bases; unmatched bases: 20.

This chain links TRBV11-2 with TRBJ2-1, with 14 bases identical to TRBD2. Germline assignment: CDR1 SGHAT and CDR2 FQNNGV. The CDR3 totals 14 residues. With 6 bases clipped from V and 11 bases from J, the junction kept 6 bases outside the gene matches. The CDR3 nucleotides read TGTGCCAGCAGGCCCGGGACTAGCGGGGGCCAGCAGTTCTTC. It specifies CASRPGTSGGQQFF.

This rearrangement joins TRBV5-1 to TRBJ1-2, with D uncertain. This CDR3 contains 11 residues. The germline gives CDR1 SGHRS, CDR2 YFSETQ. V was shortened by 4 bases and J by 8 bases, with 9 bases between the two germline ends. Here the CDR3 DNA reads TGCGCCAGCAGCCGGGAAGGCGGCTACACCTTC. Its translation: CASSREGGYTF.

The J gene is TRBJ2-7, the V gene TRBV6-1; 8 positions match TRBD2. Germline CDR1 and CDR2: MNHNS and SASEGT. There are 15 residues in the CDR3. J lost 3 bases, V lost 0 bases, and 4 bases had no gene match. CDR3 bases: TGTGCCAGCAGTGAAGCTCGGGGGGGCAACTACGAGCAGTACTTC. Protein: CASSEARGGNYEQYF.

This chain connects TRBV4-1 to TRBJ2-5, with D maybe TRBD2 (6 bases). The V end lost 4 bases, the J end lost 6 bases, and 15 bases lay between the germline ends. Germline values: CDR1 MGHRA, CDR2 YSYEKL. The CDR3 is 14 amino acids. The CDR3 protein is CASSPEGSAKTQYF. The CDR3 DNA sequence: TGCGCCAGCAGCCCGGAGGGATCCGCCAAGACCCAGTACTTC.

The CDR3 nucleotides read TGTGCCAGCAGCTTAGCAGCCCGGGTCGGTTCACCCCTCCACTTT. Residues: CASSLAARVGSPLHF. This sequence joins TRBV11-2 and TRBJ1-6; D gene unclear. The CDR3 is made up of 15 amino acids. CDR1 is SGHAT, CDR2 FQNNGV, per germline. V was pared by 1 base and J by 9 bases, with 13 bases between.